These 5 T cell receptor beta chains came from one sample sequenced in a study of control samples from healthy donors and cancer patients. The method was immunoSEQ multiplex PCR; TCRdb's version includes in-frame clones alone and lacks a portion of them. The table includes 130,000 to 150,000 clones, 75% to 90% detected once. Sequencing was done on a sample of blood. Receptor source: a man aged 25-45 years in good health.

This clone appeared a few times. This sample also contains other DNA sequences that code for the same CDR3. The chain has TRBV2 and TRBJ1-1, with unresolved D. The CDR3 runs 13 residues. V was clipped by 0 bases and J by 1 base, with 3 bases between them. Germline assignment: CDR1 SNHLY and CDR2 FYNNEI. CDR3 sequence reads: CASSEAPNTEAFF. As DNA, the CDR3 is TGTGCCAGCAGTGAAGCGCCGAACACTGAAGCTTTCTTT.

This sequence joins TRBV18 and TRBJ1-1; 10 positions match TRBD1. V shed 3 bases and J 11 bases; nucleotides not matched to a gene: 12. This CDR3 has 15 amino acids. Germline values: CDR1 KGHSH, CDR2 LQKENI. CDR3 in amino acids: CASSPGTGDRSAAFF. The CDR3, as DNA: TGTGCCAGCTCACCCGGGACAGGGGATCGTTCGGCGGCTTTCTTT.

The V and J genes are TRBV11-2 and TRBJ2-7, with TRBD1 as a possible D gene (6 bases). Trimming removed 3 bases from V and 5 bases from J, with 17 bases in between. The CDR3 is 15 residues long. Germline loops: CDR1 SGHAT, CDR2 FQNNGV. CDR3 sequence (DNA): TGTGCCAGCAGCTTGTGGGAGACAGGTAGCGACGAGCAGTACTTC. Protein product: CASSLWETGSDEQYF.

This rearrangement joins TRBV3-1 (or the pseudogene TRBV3-2) to TRBJ1-2; D is undetermined. The V gene lost 2 bases and the J gene lost 5 bases, with 12 bases spanning the gap. The CDR3 sequence is 14 residues long. CDR1 is LGHDT, CDR2 YNNKEL, per germline (reference sequence). CDR3 protein: CASSQTGWAYGYTF. The CDR3 DNA reads TGTGCCAGCAGCCAAACGGGGTGGGCTTATGGCTACACCTTC.

V and J are TRBV4-3 and TRBJ1-4; no clear D. This CDR3 is 13 amino acids long. V lost 0 bases to trimming and J lost 5 bases, with 4 bases between them. Germline lookup yields CDR1 LGHNA and CDR2 YSLEER. The CDR3 region is CASSQDGNEKLFF. CDR3 DNA: TGCGCCAGCAGCCAAGACGGGAATGAAAAACTGTTTTTT.